This T cell receptor beta chain was identified in a study of blood T cell repertoires in COVID-19. Turning to the study itself: Both acute and convalescent COVID-19 samples were obtained from the United States, Italy and Spain. T cells, B-cell-depleted T cells, or PBMCs provided the cDNA or gDNA that served as material.

Germline CDR1 is LGHDT and CDR2 is YNNKEL (reference sequence). V lost 1 base and J 5 bases, leaving 11 bases between the germline ends. The CDR3 loop spans 14 amino acids. Here immunoSEQ multiplex PCR was the method, and the copy in TCRdb shows in-frame clones only, minus some. The data contain tens of thousands of clones, approximately 80% of them singletons. The sequencing sample was made of peripheral blood. The sequence was collected from a human donor in a cohort sampled during active COVID-19. This sequence joins TRBV3-1 (or the pseudogene TRBV3-2) and TRBJ1-1; D is possibly TRBD1 (5 bases). CDR3 loop: CASSQGGIRTEAFF. The CDR3 DNA is TGTGCCAGCAGCCAAGGGGGCATCCGAACTGAAGCTTTCTTT.